Detailed here is one T cell receptor (beta chain). No cognate antigen has been identified for it. No per-base quality is available; no much larger clone lies one base away. The CDR3 regions of human TCRbeta chains were analyzed by immunosequencing. The authors' analysis ran thus. TCRs in the repertoires were matched against a reference library of SARS-CoV-2-specific TCRs that had been generated with the MIRA antigen-specificity platform. Breadth meant the fraction of unique TCRs that were SARS-CoV-2-associated, whereas depth meant the fraction of total T cells that were SARS-CoV-2-associated. Using the MIRA data, each spike-specific TCR was assigned both to the spike region to which the TCR was reactive and to a CD4 or CD8 class. Log10-transformed breadth and depth values were compared by one-way ANOVA with Sidak's multiple comparisons tests. In TCRdb, the immuneACCESS table is reduced to in-frame sequences with V and J assigned. These tables do not hold every clone; where another copy was compared, an unresolved V gene accounts for under half, and the others remain unexplained. D and trimming come from the DNA, and the V and J calls and clone size come from that table. Here the sample has about 150,000 clones; approximately 91% occur a single time. Approximately 1.4% of the sample is held by the ten biggest clonotypes.

The data were obtained in a study of T cell responses to AZD1222 COVID-19 vaccine (dated by TCRdb to about 2021). Background on the whole study: TCR sequencing covered over 230 trial participants: 207 given two doses of AZD1222 and about 26 given two doses of MenACWY control vaccine. Trial participants were enrolled by age into 18-55, 56-69 and 70-plus year subgroups, with about 150, 28 and 57 TCR-sequenced participants respectively. Findings and caveats that apply to the study as a whole: Because no day 14 peak-response samples were available, repertoires were characterized only after the peak T cell response. Participants were mostly white British and included more females than males, and it was suggested by the authors that clonal diversity may have been underestimated. Epitopes outside the regions mutated in the B.1.351 and B.1.1.7 variants were reportedly recognized by nearly half of the unique spike-specific TCRs. Conclusions about previously exposed vaccinees were limited because only six or seven AZD1222 recipients were SARS-CoV-2 seropositive at baseline. A significant rise in spike-specific TCR breadth and depth was observed after two AZD1222 doses relative to day 0 and relative to MenACWY recipients. The 56-69-year group was small, and its depth increase did not reach significance, likely because of low power. The vaccine-associated CD4 TCRs covered the entire spike protein, and the dominant responses fell in regions 160-218 and 743-854.

V is clipped by 6 bases and J by 2 bases, and the sequence between their germline boundaries is 12 bases long. CDR1 SGHNT and CDR2 YYREEE are derived from the germline V gene (reference sequence). The CDR3 spans 14 residues, from the cysteine through the phenylalanine. Only the CDR3 DNA stays, 42 bases, in frame from base 1. The meaning of the sample's time point label: about 28 days (+/-7) after the second vaccine dose. AZD1222 recipients whose second dose came at about 4 weeks and those whose second dose came at about 12 weeks were combined into one group, since spike-specific TCR depth and breadth did not differ between the two schedules. Samples from vaccinated people were obtained from the UK trials COV001 and COV002, which included a single-blind randomized controlled phase 2/3 trial of AZD1222 (ChAdOx1 nCoV-19) in healthy adults. Trial participant PBMC samples were collected at day 0 and day 28 after the second dose for TCRbeta chain sequencing.

This chain is built from TRBV5-4 and TRBJ2-1; the D region may be TRBD1 or TRBD2, each matching 5 bases equally. The starting material was peripheral blood, obtained 28 days after the second AZD1222 dose. The sequence was collected from an adult who received the AZD1222 COVID-19 vaccine. The DNA sequence follows: TGTGCCAGCACGACGACGGGACCCTACAATGAGCAGTTCTTC. Translated, this is CASTTTGPYNEQFF.